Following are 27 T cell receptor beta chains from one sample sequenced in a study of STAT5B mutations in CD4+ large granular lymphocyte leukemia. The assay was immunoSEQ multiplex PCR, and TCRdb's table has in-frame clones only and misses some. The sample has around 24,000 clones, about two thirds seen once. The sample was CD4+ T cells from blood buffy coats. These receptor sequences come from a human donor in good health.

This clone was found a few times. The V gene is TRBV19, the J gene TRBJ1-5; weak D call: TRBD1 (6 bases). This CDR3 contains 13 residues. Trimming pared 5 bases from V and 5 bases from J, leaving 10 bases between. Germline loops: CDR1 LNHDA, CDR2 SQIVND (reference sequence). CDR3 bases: TGTGCCAGTAGTGTTCACAGGGATCAGCCCCAGCATTTT. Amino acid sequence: CASSVHRDQPQHF.

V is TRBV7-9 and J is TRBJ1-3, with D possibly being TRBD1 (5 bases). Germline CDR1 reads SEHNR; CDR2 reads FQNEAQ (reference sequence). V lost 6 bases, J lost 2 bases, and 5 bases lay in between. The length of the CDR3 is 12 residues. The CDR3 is CASRGPGNTIYF. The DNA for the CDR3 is TGTGCCAGCAGGGGGCCTGGAAACACCATATATTTT.

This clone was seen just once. The CDR3 bases are TGTGCCACCCCCTCAAAGGCGGGGGGGAATGAGCAGTTCTTC. This codes for CATPSKAGGNEQFF. The chain carries TRBV13 and TRBJ2-1; 9 bases are a match to TRBD2. The CDR3 contains 14 residues. Germline V gene data show CDR1 as PRHDT and CDR2 as FYEKMQ (reference sequence). The V gene end was trimmed by 10 bases and the J gene end by 7 bases; junction bases not matched to a gene: 11.

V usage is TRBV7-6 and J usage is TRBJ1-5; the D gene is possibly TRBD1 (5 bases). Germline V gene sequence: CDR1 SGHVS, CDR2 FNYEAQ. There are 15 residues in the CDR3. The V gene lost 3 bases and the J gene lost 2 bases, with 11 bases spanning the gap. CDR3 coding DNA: TGTGCCAGCAGCTTCGGCGACAGAGGCAATCAGCCCCAGCATTTT. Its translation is CASSFGDRGNQPQHF.

CDR3: CASSSQGTRSEAFF. The CDR3 DNA reads as TGTGCCAGCTCCTCACAGGGGACCCGGAGTGAAGCTTTCTTT. The chain joins TRBV18 to TRBJ1-1, with TRBD1 identical over 7 bases. The CDR3 spans 14 residues. With V trimmed by 6 bases and J by 7 bases, 11 bases remained unmatched. Germline loops: CDR1 KGHSH, CDR2 LQKENI.

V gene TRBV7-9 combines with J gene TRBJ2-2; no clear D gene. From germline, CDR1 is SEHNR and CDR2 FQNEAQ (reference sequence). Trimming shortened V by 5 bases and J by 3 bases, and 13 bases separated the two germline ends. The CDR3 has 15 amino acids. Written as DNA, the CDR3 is TGTGCCAGCAGCAGTCGGAAAAATTACACCGGGGAGCTGTTTTTT. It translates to CASSSRKNYTGELFF.

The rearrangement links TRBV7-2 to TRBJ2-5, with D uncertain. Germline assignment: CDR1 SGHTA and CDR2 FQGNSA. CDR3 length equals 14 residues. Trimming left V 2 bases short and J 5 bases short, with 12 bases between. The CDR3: CASSLRRAGETQYF. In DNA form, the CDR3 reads TGTGCCAGCAGCTTAAGACGGGCCGGGGAGACCCAGTACTTC. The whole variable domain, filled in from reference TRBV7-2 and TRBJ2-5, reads GAGVSQSPSNKVTEKGKDVELRCDPISGHTALYWYRQSLGQGLEFLIYFQGNSAPDKSGLPSDRFSAERTGGSVSTLTIQRTQQEDSAVYLCASSLRRAGETQYFGPGTRLLVL.

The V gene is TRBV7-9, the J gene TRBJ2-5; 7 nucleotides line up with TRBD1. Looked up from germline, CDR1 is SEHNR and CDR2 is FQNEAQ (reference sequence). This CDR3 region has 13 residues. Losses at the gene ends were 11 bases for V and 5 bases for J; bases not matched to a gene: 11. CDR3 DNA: TGTGCCGCCCGGAAGGGGGCCGGGGAGACCCAGTACTTC. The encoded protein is CAARKGAGETQYF.

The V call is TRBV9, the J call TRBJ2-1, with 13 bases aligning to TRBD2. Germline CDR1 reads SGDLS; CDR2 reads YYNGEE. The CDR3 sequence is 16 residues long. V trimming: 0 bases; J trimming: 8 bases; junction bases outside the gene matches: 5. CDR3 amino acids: CASSVGLAGGRDEQFF. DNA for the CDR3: TGTGCCAGCAGCGTAGGACTAGCGGGGGGCCGGGATGAGCAGTTCTTC.

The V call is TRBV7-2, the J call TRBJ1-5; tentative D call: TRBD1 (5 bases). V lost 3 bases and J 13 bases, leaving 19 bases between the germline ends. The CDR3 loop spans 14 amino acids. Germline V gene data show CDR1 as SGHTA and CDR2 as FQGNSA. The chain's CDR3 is CASSFGGSGLKQHF. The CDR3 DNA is TGTGCCAGCAGCTTCGGGGGAAGCGGACTAAAACAGCATTTT. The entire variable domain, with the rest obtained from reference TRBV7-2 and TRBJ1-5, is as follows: GAGVSQSPSNKVTEKGKDVELRCDPISGHTALYWYRQSLGQGLEFLIYFQGNSAPDKSGLPSDRFSAERTGGSVSTLTIQRTQQEDSAVYLCASSFGGSGLKQHFGDGTRLSIL.

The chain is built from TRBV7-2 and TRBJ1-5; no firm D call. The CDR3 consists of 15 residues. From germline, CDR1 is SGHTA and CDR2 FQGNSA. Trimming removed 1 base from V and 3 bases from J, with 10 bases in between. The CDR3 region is CASSLGTATNQPQHF. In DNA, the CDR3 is TGTGCCAGCAGCTTAGGGACGGCTACCAATCAGCCCCAGCATTTT. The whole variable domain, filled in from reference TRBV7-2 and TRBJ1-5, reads GAGVSQSPSNKVTEKGKDVELRCDPISGHTALYWYRQSLGQGLEFLIYFQGNSAPDKSGLPSDRFSAERTGGSVSTLTIQRTQQEDSAVYLCASSLGTATNQPQHFGDGTRLSIL.

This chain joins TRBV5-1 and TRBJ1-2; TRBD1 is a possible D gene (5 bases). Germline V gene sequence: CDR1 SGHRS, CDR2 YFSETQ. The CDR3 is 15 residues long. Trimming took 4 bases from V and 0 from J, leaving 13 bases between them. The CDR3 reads CASSPDRQANYGYTF. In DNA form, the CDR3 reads TGCGCCAGCAGCCCCGACAGACAAGCTAACTATGGCTACACCTTC. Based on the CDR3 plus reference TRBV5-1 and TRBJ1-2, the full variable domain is KAGVTQTPRYLIKTRGQQVTLSCSPISGHRSVSWYQQTPGQGLQFLFEYFSETQRNKGNFPGRFSGRQFSNSRSEMNVSTLELGDSALYLCASSPDRQANYGYTFGSGTRLTVV.

The CDR3 nucleotides are TGTGCCAGCAGAAGTCAGCGGGGAAGCACAGATACGCAGTATTTT. Residues: CASRSQRGSTDTQYF. The rearrangement uses TRBV5-5 and TRBJ2-3; TRBD2 matches 7 bases. This CDR3 spans 15 amino acids. Germline V gives CDR1 SGHKS, CDR2 YYEKEE (reference sequence). The V gene end was trimmed by 5 bases and the J gene end by 0 bases; junction bases not matched to a gene: 6. Full variable domain (outside the CDR3, taken from reference TRBV5-5 and TRBJ2-3): DAGVTQSPTHLIKTRGQQVTLRCSPISGHKSVSWYQQVLGQGPQFIFQYYEKEERGRGNFPDRFSARQFPNYSSELNVNALLLGDSALYLCASRSQRGSTDTQYFGPGTRLTVL.

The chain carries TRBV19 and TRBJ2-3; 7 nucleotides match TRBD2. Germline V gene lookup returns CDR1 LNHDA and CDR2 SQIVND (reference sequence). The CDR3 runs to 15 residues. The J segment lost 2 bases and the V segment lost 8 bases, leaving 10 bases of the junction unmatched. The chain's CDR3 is CASSQALAVTDTQYF. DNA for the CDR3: TGTGCCAGTTCCCAGGCTCTAGCGGTCACAGATACGCAGTATTTT.

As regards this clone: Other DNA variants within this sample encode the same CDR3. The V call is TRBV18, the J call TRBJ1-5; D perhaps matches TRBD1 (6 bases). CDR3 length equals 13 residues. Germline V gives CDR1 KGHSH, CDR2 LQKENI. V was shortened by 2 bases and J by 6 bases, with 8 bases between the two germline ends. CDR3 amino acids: CASSPGGGQPQHF. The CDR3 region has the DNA TGTGCCAGCTCACCAGGGGGCGGTCAGCCCCAGCATTTT.

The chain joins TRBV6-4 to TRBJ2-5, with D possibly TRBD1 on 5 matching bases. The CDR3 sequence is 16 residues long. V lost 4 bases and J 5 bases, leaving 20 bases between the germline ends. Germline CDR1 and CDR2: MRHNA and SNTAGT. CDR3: CASSGHYRCDEETQYF. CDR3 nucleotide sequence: TGTGCCAGCAGTGGCCACTACAGGTGCGACGAGGAGACCCAGTACTTC.

Here the CDR3 reads CASSLRLGADYNEQFF. Written as DNA, the CDR3 is TGTGCCAGCAGCTTACGGTTGGGGGCCGACTACAATGAGCAGTTCTTC. This rearrangement joins TRBV7-6 to TRBJ2-1; perhaps TRBD1 as D (6 bases). Germline assignment: CDR1 SGHVS and CDR2 FNYEAQ. V was clipped by 2 bases and J by 3 bases, with 14 bases between them. The CDR3 spans 16 residues.

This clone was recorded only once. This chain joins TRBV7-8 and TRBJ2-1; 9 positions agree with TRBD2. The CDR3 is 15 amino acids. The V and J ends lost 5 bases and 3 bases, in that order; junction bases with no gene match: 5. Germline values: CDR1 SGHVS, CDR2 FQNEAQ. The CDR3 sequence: CASSPGTSFYNEQFF. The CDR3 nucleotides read TGTGCCAGCAGCCCCGGGACTAGCTTCTACAATGAGCAGTTCTTC.

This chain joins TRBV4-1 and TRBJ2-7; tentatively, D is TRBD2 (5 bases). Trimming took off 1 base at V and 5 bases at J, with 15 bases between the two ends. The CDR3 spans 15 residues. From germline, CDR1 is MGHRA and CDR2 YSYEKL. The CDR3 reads CASSQGGLAANEQYF. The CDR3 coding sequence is TGCGCCAGCAGCCAAGGAGGACTTGCGGCGAACGAGCAGTACTTC.

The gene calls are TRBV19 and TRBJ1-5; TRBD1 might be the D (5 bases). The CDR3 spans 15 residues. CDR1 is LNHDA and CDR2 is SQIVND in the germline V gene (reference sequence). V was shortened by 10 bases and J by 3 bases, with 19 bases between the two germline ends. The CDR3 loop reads CATSAGRENNQPQHF. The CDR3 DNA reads TGTGCCACCTCGGCGGGCAGGGAGAACAATCAGCCCCAGCATTTT. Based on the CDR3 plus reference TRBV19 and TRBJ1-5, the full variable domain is DGGITQSPKYLFRKEGQNVTLSCEQNLNHDAMYWYRQDPGQGLRLIYYSQIVNDFQKGDIAEGYSVSREKKESFPLTVTSAQKNPTAFYLCATSAGRENNQPQHFGDGTRLSIL.

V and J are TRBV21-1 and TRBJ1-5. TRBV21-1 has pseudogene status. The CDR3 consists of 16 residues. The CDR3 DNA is TGTGCCAGCAGCAAAGGGCGGAGGGGGAGCAATCAGCCCCAGCATTTT. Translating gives CASSKGRRGSNQPQHF.

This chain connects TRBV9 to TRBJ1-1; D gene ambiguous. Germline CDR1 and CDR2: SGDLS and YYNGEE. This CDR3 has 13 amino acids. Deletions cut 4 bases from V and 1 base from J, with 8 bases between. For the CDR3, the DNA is TGTGCCAGCAGCTCCAGACAGAACACTGAAGCTTTCTTT. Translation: CASSSRQNTEAFF.

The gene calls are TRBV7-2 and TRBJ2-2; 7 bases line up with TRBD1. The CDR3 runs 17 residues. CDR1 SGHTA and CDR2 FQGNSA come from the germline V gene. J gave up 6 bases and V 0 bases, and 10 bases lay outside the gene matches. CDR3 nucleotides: TGTGCCAGCAGCTTAGCGTGGACAGGTGCCGGGGCCGGGGAGCTGTTTTTT. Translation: CASSLAWTGAGAGELFF.

CDR3 in amino acids: CASSTPPSYNEQFF. CDR3 DNA sequence: TGCGCCAGCAGCACTCCCCCTTCCTACAATGAGCAGTTCTTC. The gene calls are TRBV5-1 and TRBJ2-1, with D unresolved. CDR3 size: 14 residues. Germline CDR1 is SGHRS and CDR2 is YFSETQ. Trimming took off 4 bases at V and 1 base at J, with 9 bases between the two ends.

DNA of the CDR3: TGTGCCAGCAGCTTGGGGAATAATGGCTACACCTTC. Its protein product is CASSLGNNGYTF. V usage is TRBV11-3 and J usage is TRBJ1-2; D remains ambiguous. The CDR3 runs 12 residues. The germline V gene encodes CDR1 SGHNT and CDR2 YENEEA. The germline V and J ends were trimmed by 3 bases and 6 bases, with 8 bases remaining between them.

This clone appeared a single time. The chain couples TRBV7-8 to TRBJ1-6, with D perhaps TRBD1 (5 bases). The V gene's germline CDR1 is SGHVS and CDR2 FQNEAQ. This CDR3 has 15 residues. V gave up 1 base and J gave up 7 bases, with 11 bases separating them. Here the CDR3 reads CASSLVPGSNSPLHF. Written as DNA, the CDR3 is TGTGCCAGCAGCTTAGTCCCAGGGAGCAATTCACCCCTCCACTTT.

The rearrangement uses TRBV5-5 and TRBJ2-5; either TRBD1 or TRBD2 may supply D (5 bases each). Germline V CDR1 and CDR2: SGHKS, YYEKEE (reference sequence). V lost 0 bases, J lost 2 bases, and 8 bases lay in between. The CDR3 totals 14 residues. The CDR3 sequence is CASSLGWGQETQYF. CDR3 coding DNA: TGTGCCAGCAGCTTGGGATGGGGGCAAGAGACCCAGTACTTC.